This T cell receptor beta chain was retrieved from a study of shared clonotypes between healthy human individuals. Whole-study findings and limits: A handful of donors had 4% to 5% of their naive CD4 clonotypes in common.

Naive CD45RA+ and memory CD45RA-negative subsets were split from CD4+ cells. Worth noting for this clone: Its antigen is as yet unknown.

J lost 2 bases, V lost 5 bases, and 8 bases had no gene match. CDR3 length: 15 residues. Germline V gene sequence: CDR1 MDHEN, CDR2 SYDVKM. The deep-level immunoSEQ assay was used. The table came from immunoSEQ multiplex PCR; TCRdb's copy has only in-frame clones and leaves some out. This sample yields 2 million to 3 million clones, of which 93% are seen a single time; roughly 0.36% belongs to the top ten. The sample taken for sequencing was naive CD4+ T cells from PBMCs. Subset noted: CD45RA+ positively selected. This TCR was sampled from a man aged 18 to 30 in good health. Some clones in this sample may be carry-over from other donors' samples. The rearrangement uses TRBV28 and TRBJ2-7; 8 bases line up with TRBD1. CDR3 nucleotide sequence: TGTGCCAGCAGTCAGACAGGGGACCCCACCTACGAGCAGTACTTC. Encoded protein: CASSQTGDPTYEQYF.